This TCR beta chain appears in the sequencing data of a study of glioma-infiltrating T cells after dendritic cell vaccination. Study-wide background: The vaccine used monocyte-derived dendritic cells pulsed overnight with autologous tumor lysate. Study-level points and caveats: The cohort had few patients with full blood and tumor sets. TCR clonality showed no direct relationship with survival.

This CDR3 is built from 16 residues. The germline V and J ends were trimmed by 8 bases and 8 bases, with 27 bases remaining between them. Germline CDR1 reads SNHLY; CDR2 reads FYNNEI. This clone came up once. As yet, its antigen is unknown. The protocol was immunoSEQ multiplex PCR, while the TCRdb copy is restricted to in-frame clones and leaves out a portion. This table holds more than 95,000 clones, 90% found once. Time point meaning: after dendritic cell vaccination, including at tumor progression/relapse. PBMC were collected before vaccination, two weeks after the third vaccination, and at progression.

V is TRBV2 and J is TRBJ1-2, with D tentatively TRBD1 (5 bases). This material consisted of blood, taken after dendritic cell vaccination. The TCR sequence derives from a human donor with glioblastoma. The CDR3 DNA is TGTGCCAGCGGGAGGGGCGGTCAGGGCCGGGAGGGAGGCTACACCTTC. It codes for CASGRGGQGREGGYTF.